The present entry profiles one TCR beta chain with its context. The antigen remains undetermined. The sample belongs to a study of early T cells in non-severe SARS-CoV-2 infection. Study at large: The chains were unpaired, and the sequenced material was bulk RNA from unsorted whole blood. Study outcomes and limitations: Anti-spike CD8 responses were favored by VDJdb matching, which missed private and CD4 specificities.

Germline CDR1 MNHNS, CDR2 SASEGT. Trimming took 1 base from V and 0 from J, leaving 4 bases between them. The CDR3 has 14 residues. Researchers attached unique molecular identifiers to individual cDNA molecules. In TCRdb, the 5' RACE reads were re-called with MiXCR into one record per CDR3 protein. The repertoire has 66,000 or so distinct CDR3 sequences, roughly an eighth of them found once; the top ten carry 8% to 10%. The sequence derives from an adult who was a healthcare worker with PCR-confirmed SARS-CoV-2 infection or an uninfected control (not recorded which). Sample: whole blood. The chain is built from TRBV6-1 and TRBJ1-5; no definite D call. The CDR3 reads CASSEGSSNQPQHF. CDR3 DNA: TGTGCCAGCAGTGAAGGGAGTAGCAATCAGCCCCAGCATTTT.